This T cell receptor beta chain was found in a study of T-cell memory formation after mild COVID-19. TCR alpha and TCR beta cDNA libraries carrying sample barcodes and UMIs came from 5'RACE with constant-segment primers. Each CDR3 protein gets one entry after TCRdb re-called the 5' RACE reads with MiXCR. The repertoire holds 30,000 to 50,000 distinct CDR3 sequences, with 5.5% to 7% as singletons. The CDR3 length is 14 residues. CDR1 and CDR2 from the germline V gene are LNHDA and SQIVND (reference sequence). The ends were cut back, 6 bases at V and 3 bases at J, with 12 bases in the middle. Sequenced sample: PBMCs or a T cell subset sorted from them (not recorded which). This sequence originates from an adult who had mild COVID-19 (a few samples of this study predate the infection). Cell type and time point are not known. The chain uses TRBV19 and TRBJ1-5; no definite D call. The CDR3 region has the DNA TGTGCCAGTAGGCTTGGCGGATACAATCAGCCCCAGCATTTT. It specifies CASRLGGYNQPQHF.